This T cell receptor beta chain was captured in a study of T cell responses to AZD1222 COVID-19 vaccine listed by TCRdb under 2021. In the study overall: TCR sequencing was performed for over 230 trial participants, of whom 207 were given two doses of AZD1222 and roughly 25 were given two doses of MenACWY control vaccine. Enrollment into the trials was organized by age into subgroups of 18-55, 56-69 and 70-plus years, and those subgroups contained about 160, 30 and 59 TCR-sequenced participants, respectively. Results and caveats for the whole study, not just this receptor: Because no day 14 peak-response samples were available, the repertoires could be characterized only after the peak T cell response. In the small 56-69-year group, the increase in depth fell short of significance, most likely because of low power. Conclusions about previously exposed vaccinees are limited, since just six AZD1222 recipients were seropositive for SARS-CoV-2 at baseline. Nearly half of unique spike-specific TCRs reportedly recognized epitopes outside regions mutated in the B.1.351 and B.1.1.7 variants. CD4 TCRs associated with the vaccine covered the entire spike protein, and the dominant responses were in regions 160-218 and 743-854. After two AZD1222 doses, spike-specific TCR breadth and depth were significantly higher than at day 0 and than in MenACWY recipients. Participants were mostly white British and included more females than males, and it was suggested by the authors that clonal diversity may have been underestimated.

In the paper's terms, the time point label means: about 28 days (+/-7) after the second vaccine dose. Because spike-specific TCR depth and breadth did not differ between the two schedules, AZD1222 recipients who got a second dose at roughly 4 weeks were pooled with those who got a second dose at roughly 12 weeks. Vaccinee samples came from UK trials COV001 and COV002, including a single-blind randomized controlled phase 2/3 trial of AZD1222 (ChAdOx1 nCoV-19) in healthy adults. Trial participant PBMC samples were collected at day 0 and day 28 after the second dose for TCRbeta chain sequencing. The CDR3 runs 15 amino acids, cysteine and phenylalanine included. Of all the DNA, just the CDR3 is kept, 45 bases in frame from base 1. CDR1 KGHSH and CDR2 LQKENI are derived from the germline V gene. After removal of 5 bases from V and 0 bases from J, the junction retains 6 bases not matched to a gene. The CDR3 regions of human TCRbeta chains were subjected to immunosequencing. In the source study's methods: Repertoire TCRs were checked for matches against a reference library of SARS-CoV-2-specific TCRs that had been generated using the MIRA antigen-specificity platform. Breadth meant the fraction of unique TCRs that were SARS-CoV-2-associated, whereas depth meant the fraction of total T cells that were SARS-CoV-2-associated. Using the MIRA data, every spike-specific TCR was mapped to the spike region that the TCR reacted to and assigned to either a CD4 or a CD8 class. Log10-transformed breadth and depth values were compared by one-way ANOVA with Sidak's multiple comparisons tests. The table was pulled from immuneACCESS by TCRdb, which kept in-frame rearrangements only. Such tables lose some clones; where checked, under half of the loss comes from unresolved V genes, and the rest has no known cause. V, J and clone size derive from that table, while D and trimming were established from the DNA sequence. Counted in this sample were roughly 90,000 clones; around 87% of them appeared once. Roughly 2.7% of the sample rests with the top ten.

This clone occurred once. Its antigen is currently not known. No much larger clonotype is one base removed from it; base qualities were not supplied. The clonotype was recovered from an adult who received the AZD1222 COVID-19 vaccine. The starting material was peripheral blood, obtained 28 days after the second AZD1222 dose. The chain is encoded by TRBV18 joined to TRBJ1-2, with 7 bases matching TRBD1. The CDR3 amino acid sequence is: CASSVAGTANYGYTF. In nucleotide form, the sequence is TGTGCCAGCTCAGTAGCAGGGACAGCTAACTATGGCTACACCTTC.